The T cell receptor (beta chain) under discussion was sequenced for a study of blood T cell repertoires in COVID-19. Study at large: COVID-19 samples collected from the United States, Italy and Spain covered acute and convalescent phases.

The CDR3 sequence is 15 residues long. Trimming took off 5 bases at V and 4 bases at J, with 18 bases between the two ends. CDR1 and CDR2 (germline): SGHDT, YYEEEE. As originally analysed: Nucleated cell counts were estimated from reference gene primer amplification. Produced via immunoSEQ multiplex PCR; TCRdb's table is partial and in-frame only. D and trimming were read from the DNA, whereas the V and J calls and clone size are those reported in that table. Counted here are about 220,000 clones, 75% to 90% occurring once; the ten biggest clones make up less than 6%. J is TRBJ1-1 and V is TRBV5-6; perhaps TRBD1 as D (6 bases). The sequence was obtained from a woman between 65 and 79 years old with COVID-19, enrolled during active disease. Sequenced input: peripheral blood. CDR3 nucleotides: TGTGCCAGCAGTCGTCGGACAGAAAGATTCACTGAAGCTTTCTTT. This translates into CASSRRTERFTEAFF.